This T cell receptor (beta chain) was captured in a study of cytomegalovirus exposure and HLA in healthy donors. Regarding the study as a whole: Per published reports, the classifier diagnosed cytomegalovirus status with high specificity and sensitivity.

Details on this clone: Its antigen is not known.

V lost 1 base and J 0 bases, leaving 13 bases between the germline ends. Germline V gene sequence: CDR1 SGHAT, CDR2 FQNNGV. The CDR3 consists of 18 residues. Data came from immunoSEQ multiplex PCR; TCRdb stores just in-frame clones and leaves some out. The sample holds more than 60,000 clones, approximately 96% seen once. The clonotype was recovered from a woman aged 18-35 years in good health and CMV-seropositive. The chain carries TRBV11-2 and TRBJ2-6; a possible D gene is TRBD1 (5 bases). The sample comprised PBMCs. CDR3 DNA: TGTGCCAGCAGCTTAGCCCCAGGGATTGCCTCTGGGGCCAACGTCCTGACTTTC. Translating it yields CASSLAPGIASGANVLTF.